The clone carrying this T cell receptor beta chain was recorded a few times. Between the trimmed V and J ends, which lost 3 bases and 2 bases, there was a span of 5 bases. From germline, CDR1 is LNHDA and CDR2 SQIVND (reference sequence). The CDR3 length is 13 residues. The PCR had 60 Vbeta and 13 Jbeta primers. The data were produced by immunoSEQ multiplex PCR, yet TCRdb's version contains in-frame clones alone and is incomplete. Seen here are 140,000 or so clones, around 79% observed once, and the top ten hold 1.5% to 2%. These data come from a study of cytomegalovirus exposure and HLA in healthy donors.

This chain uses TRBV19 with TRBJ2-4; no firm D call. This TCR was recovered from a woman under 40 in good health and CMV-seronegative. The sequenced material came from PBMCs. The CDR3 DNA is TGTGCCAGTAGTATTCAAACCAAAAACATTCAGTACTTC. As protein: CASSIQTKNIQYF.